Below, 14 T cell receptor beta chains from the same sample are listed, as sequenced in a study of blood T cell repertoires in COVID-19. Assay used: immunoSEQ multiplex PCR; TCRdb lists only in-frame clones, some missing. This sample has fewer than 450,000 clones, with about 90% found just once. Source material: PBMCs or T cells enriched from blood (not recorded which). The receptors were gathered from a woman in her 30s who had recovered from COVID-19.

This clone was picked up one time. The chain uses TRBV19 and TRBJ2-5; TRBD2 is a possible D gene (6 bases). V lost 5 bases, J lost 2 bases, and 9 bases lay in between. The CDR3 spans 13 residues. Germline V gene sequence: CDR1 LNHDA, CDR2 SQIVND (reference sequence). CDR3 amino acids: CASSSTRQETQYF. For the CDR3, the DNA is TGTGCCAGTAGTTCGACTAGACAAGAGACCCAGTACTTC.

The rearrangement joins TRBV5-4 to TRBJ1-1; D is ambiguous. Per the germline V gene, CDR1 is SGHNT and CDR2 is YYREEE (reference sequence). This CDR3 comprises 15 residues. V was cut by 4 bases and J by 2 bases, with 15 bases left in between. The CDR3 DNA follows: TGTGCCAGCAGCCTGATCTCGGGGTACAACACTGAAGCTTTCTTT. Protein product: CASSLISGYNTEAFF.

This clone has just one count. V usage is TRBV27 and J usage is TRBJ2-7, with TRBD1 as a possible D gene (6 bases). This CDR3 is built from 14 residues. Per germline, CDR1 MNHEY and CDR2 SMNVEV (reference sequence). V shed 5 bases and J shed 4 bases, with 15 bases lying between them. In DNA, the CDR3 is TGTGCCAGCAGTCGACAGGAACCACCTTACGAGCAGTACTTC. Its protein is CASSRQEPPYEQYF.

This clone was picked up many times. The rearrangement links TRBV30 to TRBJ1-3; 9 positions match TRBD1. Per the germline V gene, CDR1 is GTSNPN and CDR2 is SVGIG (reference sequence). CDR3 size: 15 residues. The trim removed 1 base at V and 0 bases at J, leaving 1 base unmatched. The DNA for the CDR3 is TGTGCCTGGAGTGGGACAGGGGTCTCTGGAAACACCATATATTTT. Protein sequence: CAWSGTGVSGNTIYF.

This chain joins TRBV5-6 and TRBJ2-7; TRBD1 matches 7 bases. Germline CDR1 SGHDT, CDR2 YYEEEE. Trimming removed 6 bases from V and 2 bases from J; junction bases left unmatched: 8. The CDR3 has 14 amino acids. CDR3 region: CASIATGAPYEQYF. For the CDR3, the DNA is TGTGCCAGCATCGCCACAGGGGCTCCCTACGAGCAGTACTTC.

The chain employs TRBV6-5 and TRBJ2-3, with a weak D call TRBD2 (6 bases). The CDR3 length is 13 residues. CDR1 and CDR2 from the germline V gene are MNHEY and SVGAGI. Trimming pared 4 bases from V and 5 bases from J, leaving 10 bases between. The CDR3 DNA is TGTGCCAGCAGTTCGGGACTTCAAGATACGCAGTATTTT. Its protein product is CASSSGLQDTQYF.

Only one count was recorded for this clone. The V call is TRBV28, the J call TRBJ1-5, with TRBD1 as a possible D gene (6 bases). Trimming pared 1 base from V and 8 bases from J, leaving 18 bases between. Germline CDR1 and CDR2: MDHEN and SYDVKM. This CDR3 is built from 16 residues. CDR3 sequence (DNA): TGTGCCAGCAGTTTATCTACAGGGTTGGGGAGGGAGCCCCAGCATTTT. Translated, it gives CASSLSTGLGREPQHF. The whole variable domain, filled in from reference TRBV28 and TRBJ1-5, reads DVKVTQSSRYLVKRTGEKVFLECVQDMDHENMFWYRQDPGLGLRLIYFSYDVKMKEKGDIPEGYSVSREKKERFSLILESASTNQTSMYLCASSLSTGLGREPQHFGDGTRLSIL.

This clone came up once. V is TRBV21-1 and J is TRBJ1-4. TRBV21-1 is described as a pseudogene. CDR3 length equals 14 residues. The CDR3 loop is CASSKRPPNEKLFF. CDR3 DNA: TGTGCCAGCAGCAAGAGGCCCCCTAATGAAAAACTGTTTTTT.

This rearrangement joins TRBV5-6 to TRBJ1-1; D remains unclear. Germline CDR1 is SGHDT and CDR2 is YYEEEE. The CDR3 covers 16 residues. V lost 4 bases to trimming and J lost 1 base, with 17 bases between them. The CDR3 sequence is CASSPRVSPPNTEAFF. The CDR3 DNA reads as TGTGCCAGCAGCCCGAGGGTGTCCCCCCCGAACACTGAAGCTTTCTTT.

The chain couples TRBV5-1 to TRBJ2-2, with 7 bases identical to TRBD1. This CDR3 is built from 15 residues. With 4 bases clipped from V and 6 bases from J, the junction kept 9 bases outside the gene matches. In germline, CDR1 is SGHRS, CDR2 YFSETQ. The CDR3 loop is CASSTTGTRAGELFF. As DNA, the CDR3 is TGCGCCAGCAGCACGACAGGGACCCGCGCCGGGGAGCTGTTTTTT.

The chain has TRBV28 and TRBJ1-1; D not resolved. This CDR3 is built from 15 residues. Deletions cut 2 bases from V and 5 bases from J, with 15 bases between. The germline V gene encodes CDR1 MDHEN and CDR2 SYDVKM. The CDR3 sequence is CASSLEKEYGTEAFF. CDR3 DNA: TGTGCCAGCAGTTTAGAAAAGGAGTATGGGACTGAAGCTTTCTTT.

The chain carries TRBV30 and TRBJ1-2, with 9 bases fitting TRBD1. CDR3 length: 13 amino acids. V was pared by 2 bases and J by 3 bases, with 1 base of the junction left unmatched. The V gene's germline CDR1 is GTSNPN and CDR2 SVGIG (reference sequence). CDR3 sequence reads: CAWSRTGDYGYTF. CDR3 DNA: TGTGCCTGGAGTCGGACAGGGGACTATGGCTACACCTTC.

The chain employs TRBV2 and TRBJ2-5, with 13 positions matching TRBD2. Germline lookup yields CDR1 SNHLY and CDR2 FYNNEI. With 8 bases clipped from V and 2 bases from J, the junction kept 11 bases outside the gene matches. The CDR3 is 17 residues long. The CDR3 nucleotides read TGTGCCAGCGGAGGGACTAGCGGGGTAGTGAATCAAGAGACCCAGTACTTC. The encoded protein is CASGGTSGVVNQETQYF.

The chain joins TRBV6-5 to TRBJ2-5; a weak D match, TRBD2 (5 bases). Germline V gene sequence: CDR1 MNHEY, CDR2 SVGAGI. The V gene lost 1 base and the J gene lost 2 bases, with 11 bases spanning the gap. The CDR3 has 15 amino acids. The CDR3 bases are TGTGCCAGCAGTTACTTCCTAGGGAGACAAGAGACCCAGTACTTC. Translated, it gives CASSYFLGRQETQYF.